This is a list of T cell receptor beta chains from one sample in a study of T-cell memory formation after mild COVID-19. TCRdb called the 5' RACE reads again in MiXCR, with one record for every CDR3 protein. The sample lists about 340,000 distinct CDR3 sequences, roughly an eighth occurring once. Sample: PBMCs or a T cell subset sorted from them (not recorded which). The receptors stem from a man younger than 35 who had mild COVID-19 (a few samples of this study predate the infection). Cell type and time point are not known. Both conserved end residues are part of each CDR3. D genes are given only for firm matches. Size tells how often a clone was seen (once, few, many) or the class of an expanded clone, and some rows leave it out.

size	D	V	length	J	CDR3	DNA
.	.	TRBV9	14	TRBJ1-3	CASSVGDDGNTIYF	TGTGCCAGCAGCGTCGGGGACGATGGAAACACCATATATTTT
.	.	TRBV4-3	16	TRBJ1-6	CASSQEARGPNSPLHF	TGCGCCAGCAGCCAAGAAGCGCGGGGACCCAATTCACCCCTCCACTTT
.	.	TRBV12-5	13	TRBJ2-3	CASKGRRTDTQYF	TGTGCTAGTAAGGGCCGGCGCACAGATACGCAGTATTTT
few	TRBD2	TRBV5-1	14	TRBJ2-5	CASGSGTSQETQYF	TGCGCCAGCGGTTCCGGGACTAGCCAGGAGACCCAGTACTTC
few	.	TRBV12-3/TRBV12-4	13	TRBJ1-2	CASSLSGFHGYTF	TGTGCCAGCAGTTTATCAGGGTTCCACGGCTACACCTTC
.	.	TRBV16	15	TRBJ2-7	CASSRNQGNSYEQYF	TGTGCCAGCAGCCGTAATCAGGGGAACTCCTACGAGCAGTACTTC
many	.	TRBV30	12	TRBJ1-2	CAWSQVDYGYTF	TGTGCCTGGAGTCAAGTAGACTATGGCTACACCTTC
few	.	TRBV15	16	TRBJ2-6	CATSRERYSGANVLTF	TGTGCCACCAGCAGAGAGCGATACTCTGGGGCCAACGTCCTGACTTTC
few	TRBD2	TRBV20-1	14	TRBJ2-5	CSARDWEGLETQYF	TGCAGTGCTAGAGATTGGGAGGGTTTAGAGACCCAGTACTTC
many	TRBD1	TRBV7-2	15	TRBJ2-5	CASSFRTGPQETQYF	TGTGCCAGCAGCTTCCGGACAGGGCCCCAAGAGACCCAGTACTTC
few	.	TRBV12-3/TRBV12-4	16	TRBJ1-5	CASSPPPAGTNQPQHF	TGTGCCAGCAGTCCTCCCCCTGCAGGGACCAATCAGCCCCAGCATTTT
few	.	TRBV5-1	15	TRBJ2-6	CASSPLRPGANVLTF	TGCGCCAGCAGCCCCCTGAGGCCCGGGGCCAACGTCCTGACTTTC
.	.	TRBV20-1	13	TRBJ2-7	CSARPRDRYEQYF	TGCAGTGCTAGACCCAGGGATCGCTACGAGCAGTACTTC
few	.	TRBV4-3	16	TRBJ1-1	CASSQVWQGTRTEAFF	TGCGCCAGCAGCCAAGTGTGGCAGGGGACGAGGACTGAAGCTTTCTTT
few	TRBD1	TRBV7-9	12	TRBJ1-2	CASSPWDSGYTF	TGTGCCAGCAGCCCCTGGGACAGTGGCTACACCTTC
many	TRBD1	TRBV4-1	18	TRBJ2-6	CASSQEPDRDSGANVLTF	TGCGCCAGCAGCCAAGAGCCGGACAGGGACTCTGGGGCCAACGTCCTGACTTTC
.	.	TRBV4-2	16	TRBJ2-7	CASSQVVGLFSYEQYF	TGTGCCAGCAGCCAAGTGGTAGGGCTTTTTTCCTACGAGCAGTACTTC
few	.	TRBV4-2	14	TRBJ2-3	CASSQDIRDDTQYF	TGTGCCAGCAGCCAAGATATCAGGGACGATACGCAGTATTTT
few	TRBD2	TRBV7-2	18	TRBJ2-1	CASSRFSGGTFSYNEQFF	TGTGCCAGCAGCCGTTTTAGCGGGGGCACCTTCTCCTACAATGAGCAGTTCTTC
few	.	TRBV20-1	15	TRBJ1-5	CSAGTGEHSNQPQHF	TGCAGTGCTGGAACTGGGGAACATAGCAATCAGCCCCAGCATTTT
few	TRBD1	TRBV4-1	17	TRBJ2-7	CASSQVFRKQGVHEQYF	TGCGCCAGCAGCCAAGTCTTTCGAAAACAGGGGGTACACGAGCAGTACTTC
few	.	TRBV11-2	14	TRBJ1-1	CASSLGHANTEAFF	TGTGCCAGCAGCCTGGGACACGCGAACACTGAAGCTTTCTTT
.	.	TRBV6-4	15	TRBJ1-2	CASSDDGTPSGGYTF	TGTGCCAGCAGTGACGATGGTACACCGTCTGGTGGCTACACCTTC
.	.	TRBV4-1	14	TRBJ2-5	CASSHLTGKETQYF	TGCGCCAGCAGCCACCTGACAGGAAAAGAGACCCAGTACTTC
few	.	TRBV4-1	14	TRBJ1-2	CASSPSGASIGYTF	TGCGCCAGCAGCCCTTCAGGGGCCTCCATCGGCTACACCTTC
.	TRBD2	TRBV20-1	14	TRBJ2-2	CSAPEGGMTGELFF	TGCAGTGCTCCGGAGGGAGGGATGACCGGGGAGCTGTTTTTT
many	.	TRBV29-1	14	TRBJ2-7	CSVIRDTPLYEQYF	TGCAGCGTTATCCGGGACACCCCCCTCTACGAGCAGTACTTC
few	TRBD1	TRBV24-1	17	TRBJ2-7	CATSEHDQGAVFYEQYF	TGTGCCACCAGTGAACACGATCAGGGGGCAGTTTTCTACGAGCAGTACTTC
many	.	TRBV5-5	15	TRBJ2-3	CASSIPRGTTDTQYF	TGTGCCAGCAGCATACCTCGGGGGACCACAGATACGCAGTATTTT
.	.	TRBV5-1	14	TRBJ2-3	CASSLRQGSDTQYF	TGCGCCAGCAGCTTGAGGCAGGGGTCAGATACGCAGTATTTT
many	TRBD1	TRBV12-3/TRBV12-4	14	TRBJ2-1	CASSLVGQGNEQFF	TGTGCCAGCAGTTTAGTAGGACAGGGCAATGAGCAGTTCTTC
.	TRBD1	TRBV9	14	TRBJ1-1	CASSVLGDSQGAFF	TGTGCCAGCAGCGTTTTGGGGGACAGCCAGGGGGCTTTCTTT
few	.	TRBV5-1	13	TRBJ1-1	CASSLEAVRKAFF	TGCGCCAGCAGCTTGGAGGCAGTTAGGAAGGCTTTCTTT
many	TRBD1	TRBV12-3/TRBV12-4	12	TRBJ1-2	CASSPGGYGYTF	TGTGCCAGCAGCCCAGGGGGCTATGGCTACACCTTC
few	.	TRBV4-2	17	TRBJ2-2	CASSQDPLTSNTGELFF	TGTGCCAGCAGCCAAGATCCCCTCACCTCGAACACCGGGGAGCTGTTTTTT
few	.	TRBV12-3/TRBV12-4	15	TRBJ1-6	CASSFHRSYNSPLHF	TGTGCCAGCAGTTTTCATCGGTCCTATAATTCACCCCTCCACTTT
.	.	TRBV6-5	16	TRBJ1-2	CASSLSRPGGEGGYTF	TGTGCCAGCAGTTTGTCCCGTCCGGGGGGTGAGGGTGGCTACACCTTC
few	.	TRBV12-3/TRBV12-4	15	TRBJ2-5	CASSFKGKYQETQYF	TGTGCCAGCAGTTTCAAGGGGAAGTACCAAGAGACCCAGTACTTC
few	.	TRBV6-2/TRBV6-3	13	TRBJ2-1	CASSRHAYNEQFF	TGTGCCAGCAGCAGACATGCCTACAATGAGCAGTTCTTC
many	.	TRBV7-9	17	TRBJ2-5	CASSRSWWVGDQETQYF	TGTGCCAGCAGCCGGAGTTGGTGGGTCGGGGACCAGGAGACCCAGTACTTC
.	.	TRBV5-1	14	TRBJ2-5	CASSLFVARETQYF	TGCGCCAGCAGCTTGTTTGTCGCCCGAGAGACCCAGTACTTC
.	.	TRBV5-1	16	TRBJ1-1	CASSLDLGGTNTEAFF	TGCGCCAGCAGCTTGGATTTGGGCGGTACGAACACTGAAGCTTTCTTT
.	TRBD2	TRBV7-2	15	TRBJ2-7	CASSPQVAGYYEQYF	TGTGCCAGCAGCCCCCAGGTAGCGGGTTACTACGAGCAGTACTTC
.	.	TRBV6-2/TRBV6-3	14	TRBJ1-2	CASSYPGTPGDYTF	TGTGCCAGCAGTTACCCCGGGACACCCGGTGACTACACCTTC
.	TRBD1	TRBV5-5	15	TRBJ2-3	CASSRTGRGGDTQYF	TGTGCCAGCAGCCGGACAGGAAGAGGGGGTGATACGCAGTATTTT
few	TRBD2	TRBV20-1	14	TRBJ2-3	CSASGGAYRDTQYF	TGCAGTGCTAGCGGGGGGGCCTACCGAGATACGCAGTATTTT
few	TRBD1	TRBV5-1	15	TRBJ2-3	CASSPGQGVTDTQYF	TGCGCCAGCAGCCCGGGACAGGGGGTAACAGATACGCAGTATTTT
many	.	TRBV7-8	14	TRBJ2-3	CASFNGGELDTQYF	TGTGCCAGCTTCAACGGGGGAGAGCTGGATACGCAGTATTTT
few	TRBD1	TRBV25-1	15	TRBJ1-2	CASSEGAGGGYGYTF	TGTGCCAGCAGTGAAGGCGCAGGGGGGGGGTACGGCTACACCTTC
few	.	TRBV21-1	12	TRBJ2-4	CATLPNRNIQYF	TGTGCCACCTTACCAAACCGGAACATTCAGTACTTC
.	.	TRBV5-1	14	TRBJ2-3	CASSLALEADTQYF	TGCGCCAGCAGCTTGGCGTTAGAAGCAGATACGCAGTATTTT
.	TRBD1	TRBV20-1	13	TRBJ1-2	CSARVGTDYGYTF	TGCAGTGCTAGAGTCGGGACAGATTATGGCTACACCTTC